This passage covers 3 T cell receptor beta chains from one sample sequenced in a study of cytomegalovirus exposure and HLA in healthy donors. The primer mix had 60 Vbeta and 13 Jbeta primers. The data were produced by immunoSEQ multiplex PCR, yet TCRdb's version contains in-frame clones alone and is incomplete. This sample carries more than 95,000 clones, roughly 80% of them seen once, and the ten largest clones take over 4%. Sequencing used PBMCs. The origin of the receptors is a man aged 45-60 years in good health and CMV-seropositive.

The rearrangement joins TRBV9 to TRBJ2-1; D is undetermined. Per the germline V gene, CDR1 is SGDLS and CDR2 is YYNGEE. The V end was cut by 6 bases, the J end by 3 bases, with 16 bases between. This CDR3 is 15 amino acids long. CDR3 coding DNA: TGTGCCAGCACCGTTGAGTTGGGCCACTACAATGAGCAGTTCTTC. Protein: CASTVELGHYNEQFF.

V is TRBV7-2 and J is TRBJ2-1; perhaps TRBD1 as D (5 bases). Trimming removed 5 bases from V and 4 bases from J, with 18 bases in between. Germline CDR1 SGHTA, CDR2 FQGNSA. The length of the CDR3 is 16 residues. CDR3 in DNA: TGTGCCAGCAGCAAAACCGTTGGGGCCCCTTACAATGAGCAGTTCTTC. Protein sequence: CASSKTVGAPYNEQFF.

This clone was detected only a few times. The rearrangement joins TRBV29-1 to TRBJ2-7, with D unclear. Germline V gene lookup returns CDR1 SQVTM and CDR2 ANQGSEA. V was cut by 4 bases and J by 6 bases, with 19 bases left in between. This CDR3 has 14 residues. CDR3 residues: CSVVPQANSFEQYF. The CDR3 DNA sequence: TGCAGCGTTGTCCCGCAGGCCAATTCGTTCGAGCAGTACTTC.